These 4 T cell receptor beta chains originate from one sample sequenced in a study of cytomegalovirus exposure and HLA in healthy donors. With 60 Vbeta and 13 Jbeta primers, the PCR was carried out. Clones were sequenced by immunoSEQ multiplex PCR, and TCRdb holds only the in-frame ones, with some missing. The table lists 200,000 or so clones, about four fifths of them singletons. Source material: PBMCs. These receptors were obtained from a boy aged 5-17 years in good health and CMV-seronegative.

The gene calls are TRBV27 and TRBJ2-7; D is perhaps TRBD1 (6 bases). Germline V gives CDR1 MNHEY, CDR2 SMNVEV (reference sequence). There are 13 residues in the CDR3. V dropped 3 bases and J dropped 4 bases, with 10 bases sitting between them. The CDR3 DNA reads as TGTGCCAGCAGTTTGGCCAGGGGTTACGAGCAGTACTTC. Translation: CASSLARGYEQYF.

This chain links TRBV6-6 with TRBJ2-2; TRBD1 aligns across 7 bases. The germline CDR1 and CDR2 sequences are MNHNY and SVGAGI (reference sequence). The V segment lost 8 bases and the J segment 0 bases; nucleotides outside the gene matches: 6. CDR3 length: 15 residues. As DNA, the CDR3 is TGTGCCAGCCTAGGGGGCTCCGCGAACACCGGGGAGCTGTTTTTT. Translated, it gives CASLGGSANTGELFF.

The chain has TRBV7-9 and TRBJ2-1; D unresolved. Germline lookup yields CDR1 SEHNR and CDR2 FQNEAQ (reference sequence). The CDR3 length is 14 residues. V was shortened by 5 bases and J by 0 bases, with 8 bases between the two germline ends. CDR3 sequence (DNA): TGTGCCAGCAGCCCCTCGGGCTCCTACAATGAGCAGTTCTTC. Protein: CASSPSGSYNEQFF.

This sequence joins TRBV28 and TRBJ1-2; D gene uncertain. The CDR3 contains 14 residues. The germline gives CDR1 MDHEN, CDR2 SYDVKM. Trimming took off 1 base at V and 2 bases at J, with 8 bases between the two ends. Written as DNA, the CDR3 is TGTGCCAGCAGTTTATTTACTGCCAACTATGGCTACACCTTC. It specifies CASSLFTANYGYTF.